This T cell receptor (beta chain) was recorded in a study of CD8 T cells in ankylosing spondylitis (TCRdb year 2017). Looking at the study overall: The study profiled T cell receptor beta repertoires in healthy donors and ankylosing spondylitis patients to find disease-linked TCR variants. In total, the full study cohort was made up of roughly 110 healthy donors and 25 to 30 ankylosing spondylitis patients. Peripheral blood was sampled, and synovial fluid was also collected from ankylosing spondylitis patients.

Points the paper makes about the study in general: Some motif variants had previously been reported in the synovial fluid and blood of reactive arthritis patients, which suggests shared mechanisms of disease initiation. A TCR beta motif of eight highly homologous amino acid variants appeared characteristic of blood from ankylosing spondylitis patients. According to the report, matched synovial fluid samples from ankylosing spondylitis patients were significantly enriched for the disease-linked clones. In peripheral blood, the disease-linked clones were found at relatively low frequencies and had a CD8+ phenotype.

The instrument given in TCRdb is Illumina HiSeq 2500. Quantitative 5'-RACE with molecular barcodes was the method used to prepare the TCR beta libraries. Processing in the source paper ran as follows. A new computational method, built on a probabilistic model of VDJ rearrangement, was used to identify disease-linked TCR variants. The raw public reads went through TCRdb reprocessing: fastp at Q25, MiXCR clone calling, in-frame beta chains kept. Entries that share a CDR3 protein sequence are merged under the most common genes and DNA. These V and J calls derive from TCRdb rather than the authors' analysis. The sample table holds around 390,000 distinct CDR3 sequences, of which around 24% were seen once. In total, the top ten clones hold about a sixth of the sample. A word on this clonotype: What antigen it recognizes has not been identified. Base qualities were left out, and no much larger clone turns up one base away.

The CDR3 numbers 15 residues from cysteine through phenylalanine. The read is trimmed to its CDR3 DNA, 45 bases read in frame from base 1. V gives up 2 bases and J gives up 0 bases, and the segment between their germline ends measures 11 bases. The germline V gene provides CDR1 MDHEN and CDR2 SYDVKM. The clonotype originates from a male donor with ankylosing spondylitis. The rearranged chain carries TRBV28 and TRBJ2-7; TRBD2 might be the D gene, on 6 matching bases. Sample: blood, either unsorted or a sorted T cell fraction (not recorded which). The DNA reads TGTGCCAGCAGTTTAGCGGGAAACCCCTCCTACGAGCAGTACTTC. Its protein product is CASSLAGNPSYEQYF.